Listed below are T cell receptor beta chains from one sample, sequenced in a study of blood T cells in healthy people across ages. TCRdb re-called the 5' RACE reads through MiXCR, storing one row per CDR3 protein. The data contain hundreds of thousands of distinct CDR3 sequences, around 43% of them singletons. The sequenced material came from blood. All receptors derive from a man between 60 and 75 years old in good health. The CDR3 runs from the conserved cysteine through the conserved F or W. The D gene is left open where the match is weak. Not every row has a clone size; where given, it reads once, few, many or a size class.

D gene	V gene	J gene	clone size	CDR3 protein	CDR3 DNA
-	TRBV7-6	TRBJ2-3	-	CASSLQALSTDTQYF	TGTGCCAGCAGCTTACAGGCACTAAGCACAGATACGCAGTATTTT
-	TRBV5-5	TRBJ1-1	-	CASSLGGTYMNTEAFF	TGTGCCAGCAGCCTTGGCGGGACTTACATGAACACTGAAGCTTTCTTT
TRBD2	TRBV29-1	TRBJ2-1	-	CSVAGGRARRVNEQFF	TGCAGCGTTGCGGGAGGTCGGGCCCGGAGGGTTAATGAGCAGTTCTTC
-	TRBV27	TRBJ2-7	-	CASSLSGSDPEQYF	TGTGCCAGCAGTTTGTCCGGTTCCGATCCCGAGCAGTACTTC
-	TRBV6-2/TRBV6-3	TRBJ1-2	-	CASSYGSGPPGYGYTF	TGTGCCAGCAGTTACGGCTCCGGGCCCCCGGGGTATGGCTACACCTTC
-	TRBV7-2	TRBJ2-7	many	CASSPRQPYEQYF	TGTGCCAGCAGCCCTCGCCAGCCCTACGAGCAGTACTTC
TRBD1	TRBV4-1	TRBJ2-1	-	CASSQLRQGYNEQFF	TGCGCCAGCAGCCAATTGCGACAGGGCTACAATGAGCAGTTCTTC
-	TRBV6-6	TRBJ2-7	few	CASRRDFVLYEQYF	TGTGCCAGCAGACGGGACTTCGTTCTTTACGAGCAGTACTTC
-	TRBV15	TRBJ2-1	-	CATSSLGERNEQFF	TGTGCCACCAGCAGCTTAGGAGAACGCAATGAGCAGTTCTTC
TRBD1	TRBV5-1	TRBJ2-2	-	CASRDRTGAGELFF	TGCGCCAGCAGAGATCGAACAGGGGCCGGGGAGCTGTTTTTT
-	TRBV28	TRBJ2-7	-	CASSPTVTGMDEQYF	TGTGCCAGCAGCCCTACCGTTACAGGGATGGACGAGCAGTACTTC
-	TRBV7-9	TRBJ1-2	-	CASSPVQANYGYTF	TGTGCCAGCAGCCCTGTTCAGGCCAACTATGGCTACACCTTC
-	TRBV20-1	TRBJ1-1	-	CSAGDGGKAFF	TGCAGTGCTGGGGACGGGGGTAAAGCTTTCTTT
TRBD2	TRBV20-1	TRBJ2-1	-	CSATTGGLGNEQFF	TGCAGTGCTACAACGGGGGGATTGGGGAATGAGCAGTTCTTC
-	TRBV6-5	TRBJ1-2	-	CASSEGLSSYGYTF	TGTGCCAGCAGTGAGGGACTTTCCTCCTATGGCTACACCTTC
-	TRBV24-1	TRBJ2-3	-	CATSGGPLKDTQYF	TGTGCCACCAGCGGGGGCCCGTTGAAGGATACGCAGTATTTT
-	TRBV6-5	TRBJ1-2	-	CASSYAPWKGHYGYTF	TGTGCCAGCAGTTACGCCCCTTGGAAAGGGCACTATGGCTACACCTTC
-	TRBV3-1	TRBJ2-3	-	CASSQEGPSATVLPTTQYF	TGTGCCAGCAGCCAAGAGGGGCCTAGCGCGACGGTCCTCCCGACTACGCAGTATTTT
TRBD1	TRBV30	TRBJ1-5	-	CAWSQKGGANRPQHF	TGTGCCTGGAGCCAAAAAGGGGGCGCGAATCGGCCCCAGCATTTT
-	TRBV5-1	TRBJ2-5	once	CASSLDSSEEQYF	TGCGCCAGCAGCCTGGACAGTAGCGAGGAGCAGTACTTC
TRBD2	TRBV2	TRBJ2-1	once	CASSAGLAGAYNEQFF	TGTGCCAGCAGTGCGGGACTAGCGGGGGCATACAATGAGCAGTTCTTC
TRBD2	TRBV7-9	TRBJ2-5	many	CASSRTSGGRGETQYF	TGTGCCAGCAGCAGGACTAGCGGGGGCCGGGGAGAGACCCAGTACTTC
-	TRBV20-1	TRBJ2-4	few	CSARDLPWEYF	TGCAGTGCTAGAGATCTCCCCTGGGAGTACTTC
-	TRBV21-1	TRBJ1-4	many	CASHPRLGGRANEKLFF	TGTGCCAGCCACCCGAGGTTAGGGGGGCGGGCTAATGAAAAACTGTTTTTT
TRBD1	TRBV5-1	TRBJ2-3	-	CASSGDRESDTQYF	TGCGCCAGCAGCGGCGACAGGGAATCAGATACGCAGTATTTT
-	TRBV28	TRBJ2-7	few	CASSPQGPPPSYEQYF	TGTGCCAGCAGTCCCCAGGGGCCACCTCCCTCCTACGAGCAGTACTTC
-	TRBV7-9	TRBJ1-4	-	CASSQGQATNEKLFF	TGTGCCAGCAGCCAGGGACAAGCAACTAATGAAAAACTGTTTTTT
-	TRBV20-1	TRBJ1-1	few	CRSVGDEAFF	TGCAGGTCGGTAGGAGATGAAGCTTTCTTT
TRBD1	TRBV12-3/TRBV12-4	TRBJ1-4	-	CASSSHRGGNEKLFF	TGTGCCAGCAGTTCCCACAGGGGGGGGAATGAAAAACTGTTTTTT
-	TRBV20-1	TRBJ1-2	few	CSAPTAAYGYTF	TGCAGTGCTCCCACAGCAGCCTATGGCTACACCTTC
-	TRBV7-2	TRBJ2-1	-	CASSLGRGLGNEQFF	TGTGCCAGCAGCTTAGGGCGGGGGCTGGGCAATGAGCAGTTCTTC
TRBD1	TRBV6-5	TRBJ2-5	-	CASSPSGQGQTQYF	TGTGCCAGCAGCCCCTCGGGACAGGGACAGACCCAGTACTTC
TRBD1	TRBV28	TRBJ2-5	-	CASRRKGGSLETQYF	TGTGCCAGCAGGAGAAAAGGGGGCAGTCTGGAGACCCAGTACTTC
-	TRBV7-2	TRBJ2-1	once	CASSLTTHEQFF	TGTGCCAGCAGCTTAACGACGCATGAGCAGTTCTTC
-	TRBV19	TRBJ2-5	-	CASSLGAGPRETQYF	TGTGCCAGTAGTCTTGGGGCAGGGCCACGAGAGACCCAGTACTTC
-	TRBV29-1	TRBJ2-5	-	CSVEAPRTPDTQYF	TGCAGCGTTGAAGCCCCTCGGACCCCAGACACCCAGTACTTC
TRBD1	TRBV5-1	TRBJ2-7	-	CASSLVRGQGGSYEQYF	TGCGCCAGCAGCTTGGTGCGCGGACAGGGAGGCTCCTACGAGCAGTACTTC
-	TRBV5-6	TRBJ2-6	few	CASSSSAGANVLTF	TGTGCCAGCAGCAGCAGCGCTGGGGCCAACGTCCTGACTTTC
-	TRBV7-9	TRBJ2-7	-	CASSLAVVFSYEQYF	TGTGCCAGCAGCTTAGCGGTGGTGTTCTCCTACGAGCAGTACTTC
-	TRBV2	TRBJ2-1	-	CASRKGTSSYNEQFF	TGTGCCAGCAGGAAGGGGACTTCCTCCTACAATGAGCAGTTCTTC
TRBD1	TRBV27	TRBJ2-4	-	CASSPSWTGKNIQYF	TGTGCCAGCAGTCCCTCATGGACAGGGAAAAACATTCAGTACTTC
-	TRBV7-9	TRBJ2-3	few	CASSLNPDTQYF	TGTGCCAGCAGCTTAAACCCAGATACGCAGTATTTT